The rows below give T cell receptor beta chains drawn from one sample of a study of blood T cell repertoires in COVID-19. Data came from immunoSEQ multiplex PCR; TCRdb stores just in-frame clones and leaves some out. Of about 200,000 clones listed, about 85% are singletons. The sample comprised peripheral blood. The source is an elderly woman with acute or convalescent COVID-19. Each CDR3 is given with its conserved first and last residue. Each record gives: V gene, D gene, clone size, J gene, CDR3 DNA, CDR3 protein. The D gene is left open where the match is weak. Expanded clones are given a class, and other clones once, few, many or no size at all.

>TRBV3-1/TRBV3-2|NA|NA|TRBJ2-3
TGTGCCAGCAGCCAAGATAACCCCTCACACCGCACAGATACGCAGTATTTT
CASSQDNPSHRTDTQYF
>TRBV2|NA|NA|TRBJ1-3
TGTGCCAGCAGTGGCGGACAGAGCTCTGGAAACACCATATATTTT
CASSGGQSSGNTIYF
>TRBV18|NA|NA|TRBJ1-1
TGTGCCAGCTCACCTACCCAGGGGATGAACACTGAAGCTTTCTTT
CASSPTQGMNTEAFF
>TRBV28|TRBD2|few|TRBJ2-2
TGTGCCAGCAGTTTATTAACTAGCGGGAACACCGGGGAGCTGTTTTTT
CASSLLTSGNTGELFF
>TRBV2|NA|NA|TRBJ1-4
TGTGCCAGCAGGGCTGACAGTCCTGAAAAACTGTTTTTT
CASRADSPEKLFF
>TRBV5-1|NA|NA|TRBJ1-3
TGCGCCAGCCAAGCTTGGCCGGGTCTTGTCTCTGGAAACACCATATATTTT
CASQAWPGLVSGNTIYF
>TRBV15|NA|NA|TRBJ1-2
TGTGCCACCAGCAGAGATGGCATCTATGGCTACACCTTC
CATSRDGIYGYTF
>TRBV6-5|TRBD1|few|TRBJ1-6
TGTGCCAGCACCTGGGACAGGGGAGAACCCCTCCACTTT
CASTWDRGEPLHF
>TRBV10-3|NA|NA|TRBJ1-5
TGTGCCATCAGTGAGTTGCCGATAAGTGGCAGTCAGCCCCAGCATTTT
CAISELPISGSQPQHF
>TRBV2|NA|once|TRBJ2-7
TGTGCCAGCAGTGGATCAGGAGGCTTCGGGGAGCAGTACTTC
CASSGSGGFGEQYF
>TRBV5-6|TRBD2|NA|TRBJ2-2
TGTGCCAGCACCCCATCCCTCGGACTAGGTGTCGGGGAGCTGTTTTTT
CASTPSLGLGVGELFF
>TRBV11-3|NA|NA|TRBJ2-2
TGTGCCAGCAGCTTACTTGGGGGCGACACCGGGGAGCTGTTTTTT
CASSLLGGDTGELFF
>TRBV6-5|NA|NA|TRBJ2-7
TGTGCCAGCAGAACACAGGATAGCTCCTACGAGCAGTACTTC
CASRTQDSSYEQYF
>TRBV7-2|NA|NA|TRBJ1-6
TGTGCCAGCAGCTCGAGGGTATTAAATTCACCCCTCCACTTT
CASSSRVLNSPLHF
>TRBV4-1|NA|NA|TRBJ2-7
TGCGCCAGCAGCCAAGGTTCCTCAGGGTATGAGCAGTACTTC
CASSQGSSGYEQYF
>TRBV9|NA|NA|TRBJ2-1
TGTGCCAGCAGCGTAGTTTCTACCCCCGTCCAAGGCGGTGAGCAGTTCTTC
CASSVVSTPVQGGEQFF
>TRBV28|TRBD1|NA|TRBJ1-2
TGTGCCAGCAGTGGAAGCCGGGACAGGTGGTGGGGCTACACCTTC
CASSGSRDRWWGYTF
>TRBV27|TRBD1|NA|TRBJ2-5
TGTGCCAACCAACTGGGACAGGGAGGACGAAAGACCCAGTACTTC
CANQLGQGGRKTQYF
>TRBV2|TRBD1|NA|TRBJ1-6
TGTGCCAGCAGTTCCAGGGGGCAGGATTCACCCCTCCACTTT
CASSSRGQDSPLHF
>TRBV6-5|TRBD1|NA|TRBJ1-2
TGTGCCAGCAACCGGGACAGGGGGGGATATGGCTACACCTTC
CASNRDRGGYGYTF
>TRBV10-3|TRBD1|NA|TRBJ2-7
TGTGCCATCAGTCCGGGACAGGGAATCAACGAGCAGTACTTC
CAISPGQGINEQYF
>TRBV25-1|NA|NA|TRBJ2-1
TGTGCCAGCAGTGGGCTAGATAGTGAGCAGTTCTTC
CASSGLDSEQFF
>TRBV3-1/TRBV3-2|NA|NA|TRBJ2-7
TGTGCCAGCAGCCAAGATCGACAGACGAAGTACTTC
CASSQDRQTKYF
>TRBV19|TRBD1|NA|TRBJ1-5
TGTGCCAGTAGTTTCTACTCCGGGACAGGGACCAATCAGCCCCAGCATTTT
CASSFYSGTGTNQPQHF
>TRBV3-1/TRBV3-2|NA|NA|TRBJ1-1
TGTGCCAGCAGCCAAGTGTACAGTCACCAACATGAAGCTTTCTTT
CASSQVYSHQHEAFF
>TRBV28|TRBD1|NA|TRBJ2-4
TGTGCCAGCAGTTCCTACAGGGGGATTCAGTACTTC
CASSSYRGIQYF
>TRBV30|TRBD2|NA|TRBJ2-3
TGTGCCTGGAGTCCGGGAGGGACAGATACGCAGTATTTT
CAWSPGGTDTQYF
>TRBV6-1|NA|NA|TRBJ1-1
TGTGCCAGCAGTGAAGTGGTACAGATCACTGAAGCTTTCTTT
CASSEVVQITEAFF
>TRBV27|TRBD2|NA|TRBJ2-5
TGTGCCAGCAGTCTCGGGACTAGCGGACCGGGGGGGACCCAGTACTTC
CASSLGTSGPGGTQYF
>TRBV5-8|TRBD1|few|TRBJ1-1
TGTGCCAGCAGCTGGACAGGGGGCGATGAAGCTTTCTTT
CASSWTGGDEAFF
>TRBV27|NA|NA|TRBJ2-2
TGTGCCAGCAGTTTACAGGGATTGAGGAACACCGGGGAGCTGTTTTTT
CASSLQGLRNTGELFF
>TRBV3-1/TRBV3-2|NA|once|TRBJ1-1
TGTGCCAGCAGCCCGGAGGTCACTGAAGCTTTCTTT
CASSPEVTEAFF
>TRBV19|TRBD1|once|TRBJ2-7
TGTGCCAGTAGTAGGGGACAGGGGAAATACGAGCAGTACTTC
CASSRGQGKYEQYF
>TRBV3-1/TRBV3-2|TRBD1|NA|TRBJ2-5
TGTGCCAGCAGCCCATACCGGGACAGACAAGAGACCCAGTACTTC
CASSPYRDRQETQYF
>TRBV29-1|NA|few|TRBJ1-1
TGCAGCGCCTGTAAAGGGGCGGTGAAGGGGACTGAAGCTTTCTTT
CSACKGAVKGTEAFF
>TRBV6-5|TRBD1|NA|TRBJ1-2
TGTGCCAGCAGTTACCCCCCGGGACAGGGAAACTATGGCTACACCTTC
CASSYPPGQGNYGYTF
>TRBV15|TRBD1|few|TRBJ1-5
TGTGCCACCAGCAGCTTGGGACAGCAACGGGGGCCCCAGCATTTT
CATSSLGQQRGPQHF
>TRBV5-1|NA|NA|TRBJ2-7
TGCGCCAGCAGCTTGGCCAGCGTTGCCCTCTACGAGCAGTACTTC
CASSLASVALYEQYF
>TRBV9|NA|once|TRBJ1-1
TGTGCCAGCAGCGTAGATTGGGGCAGCACTGAAGCTTTCTTT
CASSVDWGSTEAFF
>TRBV11-2|TRBD1|NA|TRBJ1-4
TGTGCCAGCAGCTTAGGAGACAGGGACAACGAAAAACTGTTTTTT
CASSLGDRDNEKLFF
>TRBV10-3|NA|NA|TRBJ1-4
TGTGCCATCAGTGAGTCCTATTACGAAAAACTGTTTTTT
CAISESYYEKLFF
>TRBV28|NA|NA|TRBJ2-7
TGTGCCAGCAGTTTACGGCAGGCTAACTACGAGCAGTACTTC
CASSLRQANYEQYF
>TRBV3-1/TRBV3-2|NA|many|TRBJ1-2
TGTGCCAGCAGCCAAGGAAGACAGGCGGGTGGCTACACCTTC
CASSQGRQAGGYTF
>TRBV3-1/TRBV3-2|NA|NA|TRBJ1-1
TGTGCCAGCAGCCAGACGGGATCGAGCACTGAAGCTTTCTTT
CASSQTGSSTEAFF
>TRBV6-5|TRBD1|NA|TRBJ1-5
TGTGCCAGCAGTAGGGAGACAGGGGGTCATCAGCCCCAGCATTTT
CASSRETGGHQPQHF
>TRBV18|NA|once|TRBJ1-3
TGTGCCAGCTCACCCACGGTGGACTCCTCTGGAAACACCATATATTTT
CASSPTVDSSGNTIYF
>TRBV19|NA|NA|TRBJ1-4
TGTGCCAGTAGTATGCTCCCCGGAACTAATGAAAAACTGTTTTTT
CASSMLPGTNEKLFF
>TRBV10-3|TRBD2|NA|TRBJ2-2
TGTGCCATCAGTAGACTAGCGGGAGATACCGGGGAGCTGTTTTTT
CAISRLAGDTGELFF
>TRBV19|NA|NA|TRBJ1-1
TGTGCCAGTAGCCATAGGGACATGAACACTGAAGCTTTCTTT
CASSHRDMNTEAFF
>TRBV13|NA|NA|TRBJ1-2
TGTGCCAGCAGCTTAGGCGGGTACAGGGCTAACTATGGCTACACCTTC
CASSLGGYRANYGYTF
>TRBV6-6|NA|few|TRBJ1-2
TGTGCCAGCAGCTCTAACGGGGGTCCTAACTATGGCTACACCTTC
CASSSNGGPNYGYTF
>TRBV19|NA|few|TRBJ1-5
TGTGCCAGTACCGCATTAGACATCCTTATGCCCCAGCATTTT
CASTALDILMPQHF
>TRBV14|NA|NA|TRBJ1-1
TGTGCCAGCAGCCAAGAGAAACAGGGTACTGAAGCTTTCTTT
CASSQEKQGTEAFF
>TRBV5-1|NA|NA|TRBJ2-1
TGCGCCAGCAGCTTTCAGCGAGCGGGTAATGAGCAGTTCTTC
CASSFQRAGNEQFF
>TRBV5-1|NA|NA|TRBJ2-1
TGCGCCAGCAGCTTCGACGGGAGAGGCGGAGAGCAGTTCTTC
CASSFDGRGGEQFF
>TRBV5-1|NA|NA|TRBJ1-4
TGCGCCAGCAGCTTGGGAGCGGCTAATGAAAAACTGTTTTTT
CASSLGAANEKLFF
>TRBV7-2|TRBD2|NA|TRBJ2-4
TGTGCCAGCAGCTTACATCCGGGAGGAAACATTCAGTACTTC
CASSLHPGGNIQYF
>TRBV19|NA|NA|TRBJ2-3
TGTGCCAGTAGTGGTCAGTACACAGATACGCAGTATTTT
CASSGQYTDTQYF
>TRBV29-1|TRBD2|NA|TRBJ2-1
TGCAGCGTAGGTGGATTAGCGGGATCCCTAGGGGATGAGCAGTTCTTC
CSVGGLAGSLGDEQFF
>TRBV12-3/TRBV12-4|NA|NA|TRBJ2-7
TGTGCCACCTCGCGGGGCTACGAGCAGTACTTC
CATSRGYEQYF